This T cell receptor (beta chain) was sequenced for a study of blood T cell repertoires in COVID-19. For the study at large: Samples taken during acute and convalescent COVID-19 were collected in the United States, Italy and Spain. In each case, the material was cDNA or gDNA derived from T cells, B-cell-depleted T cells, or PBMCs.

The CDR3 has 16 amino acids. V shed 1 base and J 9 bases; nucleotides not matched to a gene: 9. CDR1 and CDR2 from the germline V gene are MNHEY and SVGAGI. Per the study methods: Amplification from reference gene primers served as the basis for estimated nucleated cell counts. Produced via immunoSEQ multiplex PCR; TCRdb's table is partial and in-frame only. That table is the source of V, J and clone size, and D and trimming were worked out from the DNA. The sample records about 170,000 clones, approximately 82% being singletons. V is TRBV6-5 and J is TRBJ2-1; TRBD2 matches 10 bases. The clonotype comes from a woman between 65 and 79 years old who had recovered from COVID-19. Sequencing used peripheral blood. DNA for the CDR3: TGTGCCAGCAGTTACTTAGCGGGAGGCCCCGCTGGTGAGCAGTTCTTC. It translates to CASSYLAGGPAGEQFF.